This T cell receptor (beta chain) was sequenced during a study of shared clonotypes between healthy human individuals. Repertoires were generated with immunoSEQ multiplex PCR, while TCRdb's copy carries only in-frame clones and drops some. The sample consists of around 2.5 million clones, 93% of them appearing once. V lost 7 bases to trimming and J lost 0 bases; unmatched junction nucleotides: 10. Per germline, CDR1 SGHRS and CDR2 YFSETQ. This CDR3 is 16 amino acids long. The chain uses TRBV5-1 and TRBJ1-3; 7 bases fit TRBD1. This TCR derives from a man aged 18 to 35 in good health. Some clones in this sample may be carry-over from other donors' samples. Sequenced material: naive CD4+ T cells from PBMCs. Sample subset: CD45RA+ positively selected. The CDR3 DNA sequence: TGCGCCAGCCCCAAACAGGGGCACTCCTCTGGAAACACCATATATTTT. It encodes CASPKQGHSSGNTIYF. The full variable domain, rest sourced from reference TRBV5-1 and TRBJ1-3, is KAGVTQTPRYLIKTRGQQVTLSCSPISGHRSVSWYQQTPGQGLQFLFEYFSETQRNKGNFPGRFSGRQFSNSRSEMNVSTLELGDSALYLCASPKQGHSSGNTIYFGEGSWLTVV.